This is a list of T cell receptor beta chains from one sample in a study of T cells after yellow fever vaccination. TCRdb re-called the 5' RACE reads with MiXCR, one entry per CDR3 protein. The table includes some 600,000 distinct CDR3 sequences, around 17% detected once. The specimen comprised PBMCs, sampled 5 to 6 days after the first yellow fever vaccination. All receptors come from a man aged 18 to 35 who received the YFV17D yellow fever vaccine. Each CDR3 is given with its conserved first and last residue. Fields, in order: clone size, J gene, V gene, D gene, CDR3 length, CDR3 DNA, CDR3 protein. D genes are given only for firm matches. The size field is filled for only some rows; it gives once, few, many or a size class.

few,TRBJ2-2,TRBV12-3/TRBV12-4,NA,14,TGTGCCAGTCAACAGGGCACAAGACCAGGGGAGCTGTTTTTT,CASQQGTRPGELFF
NA,TRBJ1-4,TRBV4-2,NA,16,TGTGCCAGCAGCCAAGGGATCGACAGGCCAAGAGAAAAACTGTTTTTT,CASSQGIDRPREKLFF
few,TRBJ2-1,TRBV15,TRBD1,14,TGTGCCACCAGGAAGGGACAGCACTACAATGAGCAGTTCTTC,CATRKGQHYNEQFF
once,TRBJ1-2,TRBV12-3/TRBV12-4,TRBD1,12,TGTGCCAGCAGTTCGACAGGGGTCGGCTACACCTTC,CASSSTGVGYTF
NA,TRBJ2-1,TRBV4-3,NA,15,TGCGCCAGCAGCCGGATTCGACCCTCCTACAATGAGCAGTTCTTC,CASSRIRPSYNEQFF
few,TRBJ2-7,TRBV4-3,TRBD2,14,TGCGCCAGCAGCCAAGTCTCTAGCGGGGGTGAGCAGTACTTC,CASSQVSSGGEQYF
NA,TRBJ2-1,TRBV4-2,NA,18,TGTGCCAGCTGCCAGGGGGCTGGGACTAGCCGATCCTACAATGAGCAGTTCTTC,CASCQGAGTSRSYNEQFF
NA,TRBJ2-2,TRBV4-1,TRBD1,19,TGCGCCAGCAGCCATCCAAAAACTCCCCGGACAGGCGCCACCGGGGAGCTGTTTTTT,CASSHPKTPRTGATGELFF
many,TRBJ1-5,TRBV12-3/TRBV12-4,NA,14,TGTGCCAGCAGTTTCTCGGGGGGAGATCAGCCCCAGCATTTT,CASSFSGGDQPQHF
few,TRBJ2-1,TRBV12-3/TRBV12-4,TRBD2,15,TGTGCCAGCAGACGGACTAGCGGGGTACACAATGAGCAGTTCTTC,CASRRTSGVHNEQFF
few,TRBJ1-6,TRBV30,NA,12,TGTGCCTGGAGTAGACTGAATTCACCCCTCCACTTT,CAWSRLNSPLHF
NA,TRBJ1-4,TRBV6-1,NA,14,TGTGCCAGCAGTAGGACGAGATGGGATGAAAAACTGTTTTTT,CASSRTRWDEKLFF
few,TRBJ1-2,TRBV29-1,NA,13,TGCAGCGTTACCACCCAGGGGAACTATGGCTACACCTTC,CSVTTQGNYGYTF
many,TRBJ2-5,TRBV10-3,TRBD1,16,TGTGCCATCAGTGACCCGGTGGGACAGATCCAAGAGACCCAGTACTTC,CAISDPVGQIQETQYF
NA,TRBJ2-5,TRBV4-1,TRBD2,17,TGCGCCAGCAGCCAAGGGCTTGAGCGGGGAATCCAAGAGACCCAGTACTTC,CASSQGLERGIQETQYF
few,TRBJ2-3,TRBV2,NA,13,TGTGCCAGCATCACGACAGCTACAGATACGCAGTATTTT,CASITTATDTQYF
few,TRBJ1-4,TRBV12-3/TRBV12-4,NA,14,TGTGCCAGCAGTTTTACCCGGACGGGTGAAAAACTGTTTTTT,CASSFTRTGEKLFF
NA,TRBJ2-3,TRBV7-2,TRBD2,16,TGTGCCAGCAGCCCCCAACTAGCGGGGGGCACAGATACGCAGTATTTT,CASSPQLAGGTDTQYF
few,TRBJ2-1,TRBV3-1,NA,19,TGTGCCAGCAGCCAAAGTCCGCATAGGACCCAGCCATCCTACAATGAGCAGTTCTTC,CASSQSPHRTQPSYNEQFF
few,TRBJ1-6,TRBV4-3,NA,15,TGCGCCAGCAGCCAAGTTCAGGGGATCAATTCACCCCTCCACTTT,CASSQVQGINSPLHF
few,TRBJ2-7,TRBV4-1,NA,14,TGCGCCAGCAGCCAAGATCCCAGGGAGAACGAGCAGTACTTC,CASSQDPRENEQYF
NA,TRBJ2-7,TRBV6-1,NA,12,TGTGCCAGCAGCGCCAACAGGAACGAGCAGTACTTC,CASSANRNEQYF
few,TRBJ1-5,TRBV6-5,NA,13,TGTGCCAGCAGTTGGCAGTTCAATCAGCCCCAGCATTTT,CASSWQFNQPQHF
NA,TRBJ1-2,TRBV4-1,TRBD1,15,TGCGCCAGCCGACCACTGATACAGGGGAACTATGGCTACACCTTC,CASRPLIQGNYGYTF
many,TRBJ2-3,TRBV3-1,NA,12,TGTGCCAGCAGCCAGAGACAGGCGACGCAGTATTTT,CASSQRQATQYF
many,TRBJ2-7,TRBV20-1,NA,14,TGCAGTGCTAAAGGGAATCGAGTAACCTACGAGCAGTACTTC,CSAKGNRVTYEQYF
NA,TRBJ2-7,TRBV6-2/TRBV6-3,NA,15,TGTGCCAGCGGATCAGCCGGGACAATCTTACGAGAGCAGTACTTC,CASGSAGTILREQYF
NA,TRBJ2-7,TRBV30,NA,12,TGTGCCTGGAGCCGGGACGCCTACGAGCAGTACTTC,CAWSRDAYEQYF
few,TRBJ2-3,TRBV4-3,TRBD2,16,TGCGCCAGCAGCCAAGATCTGAGCGGGGGCACAGATACGCAGTATTTT,CASSQDLSGGTDTQYF
many,TRBJ2-1,TRBV20-1,NA,16,TGCAGTGCTAGAGAGGGGAGGGGGGTCTCCTGGGATGAGCAGTTCTTC,CSAREGRGVSWDEQFF
few,TRBJ1-1,TRBV7-6,TRBD1,16,TGTGCCAGCAGCAAACAGGGGGCCCAGGTGAACACTGAAGCTTTCTTT,CASSKQGAQVNTEAFF
NA,TRBJ2-5,TRBV4-1,TRBD1,14,TGCGCCAGCAGCCGTGGACAGGGGCAAGAGACCCAGTACTTC,CASSRGQGQETQYF
few,TRBJ1-4,TRBV12-3/TRBV12-4,NA,13,TGTGCCAGCAGGACCGCGGGGGGAGAAAAACTGTTTTTT,CASRTAGGEKLFF
NA,TRBJ2-2,TRBV7-6,TRBD2,19,TGTGCCAGCAGCTTGGTTACTAGCGGGGGATATCGGGGGACCGGGGAGCTGTTTTTT,CASSLVTSGGYRGTGELFF
few,TRBJ2-5,TRBV5-6,NA,14,TGTGCCAGCAGCCAACAGGGTTATGGGGAGACCCAGTACTTC,CASSQQGYGETQYF
few,TRBJ1-2,TRBV5-1,NA,13,TGCGCCAGCAGCCCCGGACAGCAGTATGGCTACACCTTC,CASSPGQQYGYTF
few,TRBJ2-7,TRBV5-1,NA,14,TGCGCCAGCAGACGGGACCCGGACTCCTACGAGCAGTACTTC,CASRRDPDSYEQYF
few,TRBJ2-7,TRBV30,TRBD2,17,TGTGCCTGGAGGGCTTGGTACGGCGGGGGGACCACCTACGAGCAGTACTTC,CAWRAWYGGGTTYEQYF
few,TRBJ2-4,TRBV11-2,NA,15,TGTGCCACTAACCTCATCGAGGGGTTATACGACATTCAGTACTTC,CATNLIEGLYDIQYF
many,TRBJ2-3,TRBV7-2,NA,16,TGTGCCAGCAGCCCATATCTAACTAGCTACACAGATACGCAGTATTTT,CASSPYLTSYTDTQYF
few,TRBJ1-2,TRBV25-1,NA,14,TGTGCCAGCAGTGATAACTCAGCTAACTATGGCTACACCTTC,CASSDNSANYGYTF
NA,TRBJ2-1,TRBV12-3/TRBV12-4,TRBD2,17,TGTGCCAGCAGCTCCCACGGGACTAGCGGGGGCTACAATGAGCAGTTCTTC,CASSSHGTSGGYNEQFF
few,TRBJ2-7,TRBV6-4,NA,12,TGTGCCAGCAATAGAGGGTCCTACGAGCAGTACTTC,CASNRGSYEQYF